These T cell receptor beta chains were read from a single sample in a study of vaccination effects on CD4 cells after COVID-19. TCRdb keeps only in-frame clones here, not all; method: immunoSEQ multiplex PCR. Of around 40,000 clones in the sample, around 79% were seen once. These receptors have no identified antigens. Sequencing used CD4+ T cells from PBMCs cultured with a peptide pool, obtained before COVID-19 vaccination. The receptors derive from a human donor who had a prior SARS-CoV-2 infection. Both conserved end residues are part of each CDR3. Fields, in order: V gene, clone size, J gene, D gene, CDR3 length, CDR3 DNA, CDR3 protein. The D gene is left open where the match is weak. Clone size is not always given. Where it is, it says once, few, many or a class for expanded clones.

TRBV10-3	-	TRBJ2-5	TRBD2	17	TGTGCCATCAGTGTAGGGACTAGCGGGAGAAGAGGCGAGACCCAGTACTTC	CAISVGTSGRRGETQYF
TRBV5-4	-	TRBJ2-3	-	13	TGTGCCAGCAGCCTGACCCACACAGATACGCAGTATTTT	CASSLTHTDTQYF
TRBV11-2	few	TRBJ2-2	-	15	TGTGCCAGCACCTGGGACTGGGGGGCTGCGGGGGAGCTGTTTTTT	CASTWDWGAAGELFF
TRBV6-2/TRBV6-3	-	TRBJ2-1	-	12	TGTGCCAGCAGTACGGTATACAATGAGCAGTTCTTC	CASSTVYNEQFF
TRBV5-4	-	TRBJ2-7	-	13	TGTGCCAGCAGCGAAGGGACAAGCTACGAGCAGTACTTC	CASSEGTSYEQYF
TRBV5-1	-	TRBJ2-2	TRBD1	16	TGCGCCAGCAGCTTCCAACAGGGGGCGAGCACCGGGGAGCTGTTTTTT	CASSFQQGASTGELFF
TRBV18	few	TRBJ2-7	-	14	TGTGCCAGCTCACCAAGATCTAGCTCCTACGAGCAGTACTTC	CASSPRSSSYEQYF
TRBV6-5	-	TRBJ2-2	TRBD2	15	TGTGCCAGCAGTCGGTCAACGGGAGGTCCCGGGGAGCTGTTTTTT	CASSRSTGGPGELFF
TRBV6-5	-	TRBJ1-1	-	16	TGTGCCAGCAGTTATTCGGGATACAGGGCTAACACTGAAGCTTTCTTT	CASSYSGYRANTEAFF
TRBV7-2	-	TRBJ1-6	-	13	TGTGCCAGCAGCTTAACCGGTAATTCACCCCTCCACTTT	CASSLTGNSPLHF
TRBV7-3	-	TRBJ1-1	-	18	TGTGCCAGCAGCTTAATAGGGGGTTTTACCGCGGGGAACACTGAAGCTTTCTTT	CASSLIGGFTAGNTEAFF
TRBV5-1	-	TRBJ2-7	-	14	TGCGCCAGCAGCTTGGCACCAGAGGCCTACGAGCAGTACTTC	CASSLAPEAYEQYF
TRBV6-5	-	TRBJ2-3	-	13	TGTGCCAGCGGAACGGGCGTCCCCGATACGCAGTATTTT	CASGTGVPDTQYF
TRBV9	-	TRBJ2-1	TRBD2	14	TGTGCCAGCAGCTTCGGGACTAGTATGGGGGAGCAGTTCTTC	CASSFGTSMGEQFF
TRBV19	-	TRBJ1-6	TRBD1	17	TGTGCCAGTAGTATAAGGGACAGGGTTGGCGATAATTCACCCCTCCACTTT	CASSIRDRVGDNSPLHF
TRBV7-9	-	TRBJ1-4	-	16	TGTGCCAGCAGCTCCTACCGGGACCCAGGGAGTGAAAAACTGTTTTTT	CASSSYRDPGSEKLFF
TRBV6-5	-	TRBJ2-2	-	14	TGTGCCAGCAGTCCCTTGGGGAACACCGGGGAGCTGTTTTTT	CASSPLGNTGELFF
TRBV29-1	-	TRBJ2-2	-	14	TGCAGCGTTGAAGCGGAGATGAACACCGGGGAGCTGTTTTTT	CSVEAEMNTGELFF
TRBV6-5	few	TRBJ1-2	-	13	TGTGCCAGCAGGCCGTCGGGCAGTCCAACCTACACCTTC	CASRPSGSPTYTF
TRBV24-1	-	TRBJ1-1	TRBD1	17	TGTGCCACCAGTGATTCCGGGACAGGGGGCAATTTGGATGAAGCTTTCTTT	CATSDSGTGGNLDEAFF
TRBV4-1	-	TRBJ2-1	TRBD2	19	TGCGCCAGCAGCCCCTCAAGCGGGGGGGCTTCACGCTCCTACAATGAGCAGTTCTTC	CASSPSSGGASRSYNEQFF
TRBV28	-	TRBJ1-6	TRBD1	12	TGTGCCACCGGAGGACAGGAAAGTCTGCTGGGGTTT	CATGGQESLLGF
TRBV11-2	-	TRBJ1-1	-	14	TGTGCCAGCTTCCGGGATAATGGAAACACTGAAGCTTTCTTT	CASFRDNGNTEAFF
TRBV10-3	-	TRBJ2-3	-	13	TGTGCCATCGGGGCTCACAGCACAGATACGCAGTATTTT	CAIGAHSTDTQYF
TRBV5-1	few	TRBJ2-7	TRBD1	16	TGCGCCAGCAGCAGGGGGACAGGGGGCAGGTCCTACGAGCAGTACTTC	CASSRGTGGRSYEQYF
TRBV11-3	-	TRBJ2-1	TRBD2	17	TGTGCCAGCAGCTTAGAAATAGCGGGAGGTCTCCACAATGAGCAGTTCTTC	CASSLEIAGGLHNEQFF
TRBV5-4	-	TRBJ1-6	-	16	TGTGCCAGCAGCGCCCGGCGGGGGGAAGGTAATTCACCCCTCCACTTT	CASSARRGEGNSPLHF
TRBV7-7	-	TRBJ2-3	TRBD2	15	TGTGCTAGCAGTTTAAGCGGGGGGGCGACGGATACGCAGTATTTT	CASSLSGGATDTQYF
TRBV19	-	TRBJ1-2	TRBD1	13	TGTGCCAGTACCCGGACAGGGATCTATGGCTACACCTTC	CASTRTGIYGYTF
TRBV18	-	TRBJ2-7	TRBD2	14	TGTGCCAGCTCTCTTACTAGCGGGATATACGAGCAGTACTTC	CASSLTSGIYEQYF
TRBV20-1	-	TRBJ2-3	-	11	TGCAGTGCTAGGACCGGGGATACGCAGTATTTT	CSARTGDTQYF
TRBV5-4	-	TRBJ1-2	TRBD1	14	TGTGCCAGCAGCTTGGTGGGACAGGGCTATGGCTACACCTTC	CASSLVGQGYGYTF
TRBV6-2/TRBV6-3	few	TRBJ2-3	-	15	TGTGCCAGCAGTTACGGCGGACTCTGGTACGGTACGCAGTATTTT	CASSYGGLWYGTQYF
TRBV5-1	-	TRBJ2-6	-	15	TGCGCCAGCAGCTTGGACAACTCTGGGGCCAACGTCCTGACTTTC	CASSLDNSGANVLTF
TRBV12-5	-	TRBJ2-1	TRBD2	14	TGTGCTAGTGGTTTAGCGGGGCCCTACAATGAGCAGTTCTTC	CASGLAGPYNEQFF
TRBV4-2	few	TRBJ2-2	-	16	TGTGCCAGCAGCTTCCCGGGCACTTCGAACACCGGGGAGCTGTTTTTT	CASSFPGTSNTGELFF
TRBV5-4	-	TRBJ2-3	-	15	TGTGCCAGCAGCTTCGGCAGGGTAGCCGCAGATACGCAGTATTTT	CASSFGRVAADTQYF
TRBV7-2	-	TRBJ1-5	TRBD1	14	TGTGCCAGCAGCCAGACAGGGTCCAATCAGCCCCAGCATTTT	CASSQTGSNQPQHF
TRBV10-3	-	TRBJ1-2	-	15	TGTGCCATCAGTGAGTCGATGCGTCTGGGCTATGGCTACACCTTC	CAISESMRLGYGYTF
TRBV7-7	few	TRBJ2-2	TRBD1	17	TGTGCTAGCAGCTCTCGTCCAGGGGGCTTGAACACCGGGGAGCTGTTTTTT	CASSSRPGGLNTGELFF
TRBV7-3	-	TRBJ2-5	-	15	TGTGCCAGCAGCGCCGGGCAGCTAAGGGGAGAGACCCAGTACTTC	CASSAGQLRGETQYF
TRBV7-2	-	TRBJ2-1	-	15	TGTGCCAGCAGCTTATCGGCAGGGGTTGGCAATGAGCAGTTCTTC	CASSLSAGVGNEQFF
TRBV4-3	-	TRBJ2-7	-	13	TGCGCCAGCAGCCAAGTTGGGAGAGACGAGCAGTACTTC	CASSQVGRDEQYF
TRBV3-1/TRBV3-2	-	TRBJ2-1	TRBD1	14	TGTGCCAGCAGCTTTGGGACAGGGGAAAATGAGCAGTTCTTC	CASSFGTGENEQFF
TRBV11-3	-	TRBJ2-2	-	17	TGTGCCAGCAGCTTGAGGGTGGGTAGAAGGAACACCGGGGAGCTGTTTTTT	CASSLRVGRRNTGELFF